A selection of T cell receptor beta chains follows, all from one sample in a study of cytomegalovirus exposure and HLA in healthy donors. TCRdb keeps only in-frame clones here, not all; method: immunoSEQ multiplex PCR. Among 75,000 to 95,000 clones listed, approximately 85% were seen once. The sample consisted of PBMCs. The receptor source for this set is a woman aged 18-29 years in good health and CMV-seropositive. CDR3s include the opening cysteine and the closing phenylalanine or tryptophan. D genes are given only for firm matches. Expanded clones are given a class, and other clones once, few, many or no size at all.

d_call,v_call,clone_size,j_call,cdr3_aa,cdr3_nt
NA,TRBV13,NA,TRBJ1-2,CAGSLGAGRNYGYTF,TGTGCCGGCAGCTTAGGCGCGGGACGTAACTATGGCTACACCTTC
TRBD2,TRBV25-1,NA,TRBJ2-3,CASSSGLAGNTDTQYF,TGTGCCAGCAGTTCGGGACTAGCGGGAAACACAGATACGCAGTATTTT
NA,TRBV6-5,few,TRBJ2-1,CASSYSSGNNNEQFF,TGTGCCAGCAGTTACTCGTCGGGGAACAACAATGAGCAGTTCTTC
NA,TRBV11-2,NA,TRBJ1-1,CASSLFGNTEAFF,TGTGCCAGCAGCCTATTTGGGAACACTGAAGCTTTCTTT
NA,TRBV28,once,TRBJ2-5,CASSEGPFPETQYF,TGTGCCAGCTCTGAGGGCCCCTTTCCAGAGACCCAGTACTTC
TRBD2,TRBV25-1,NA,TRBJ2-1,CATHRSGRAINEQFF,TGTGCCACCCACCGTAGCGGGAGGGCAATAAATGAGCAGTTCTTC
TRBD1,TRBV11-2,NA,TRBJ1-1,CASSTRTGTTEAFF,TGTGCCAGCAGCACCCGGACAGGGACCACTGAAGCTTTCTTT
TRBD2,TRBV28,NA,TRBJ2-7,CASRITASGSYEQYF,TGTGCCAGCAGGATCACTGCTAGCGGCTCCTACGAGCAGTACTTC
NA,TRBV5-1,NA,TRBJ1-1,CASSLWALNTEAFF,TGCGCCAGCAGCTTGTGGGCTCTGAACACTGAAGCTTTCTTT
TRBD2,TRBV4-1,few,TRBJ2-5,CASSQDVLAGLREVQYF,TGCGCCAGCAGCCAAGATGTCCTAGCGGGGCTTCGGGAGGTCCAGTACTTC
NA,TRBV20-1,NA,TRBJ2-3,CSAYYTDTQYF,TGCAGTGCTTACTACACAGATACGCAGTATTTT
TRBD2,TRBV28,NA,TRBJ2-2,CASSLAGAGELFF,TGTGCCAGCAGTTTAGCGGGAGCCGGGGAGCTGTTTTTT
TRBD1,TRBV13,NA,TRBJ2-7,CASSNDGQGSRSEQYF,TGTGCCAGCAGCAACGACGGACAGGGGAGTCGTAGCGAGCAGTACTTC
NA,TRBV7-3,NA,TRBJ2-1,CASSLMGLTSNEQFF,TGTGCCAGCAGCTTAATGGGATTAACTAGCAATGAGCAGTTCTTC
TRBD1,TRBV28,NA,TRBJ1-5,CAIQGATQQPQHF,TGTGCCATCCAGGGGGCGACTCAACAGCCCCAGCATTTT
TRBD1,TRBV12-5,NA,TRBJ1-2,CASGFGTDYGYTF,TGTGCTAGTGGTTTCGGGACAGACTATGGCTACACCTTC
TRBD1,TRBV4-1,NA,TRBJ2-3,CASRPGTGGETDTQYF,TGCGCCAGCAGGCCCGGGACAGGGGGCGAAACAGATACGCAGTATTTT
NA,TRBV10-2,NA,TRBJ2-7,CASSEEAGALYEQYF,TGCGCCAGCAGTGAGGAGGCGGGGGCCCTTTACGAGCAGTACTTC
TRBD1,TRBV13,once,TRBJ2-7,CASSLGRDSYEQYF,TGTGCCAGCAGCTTAGGCCGGGACAGCTACGAGCAGTACTTC
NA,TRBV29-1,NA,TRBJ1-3,CSVEGSVGNTIYF,TGCAGCGTTGAAGGATCAGTCGGAAACACCATATATTTT
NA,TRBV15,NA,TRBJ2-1,CATSRGESGDNEQFF,TGTGCCACCAGCAGAGGCGAGTCCGGGGATAATGAGCAGTTCTTC
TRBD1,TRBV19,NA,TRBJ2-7,CASSIDIQGAPYEQYF,TGTGCCAGTAGTATAGACATACAGGGGGCACCCTACGAGCAGTACTTC
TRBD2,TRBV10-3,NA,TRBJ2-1,CAIKKREDYGNEQFF,TGTGCCATCAAAAAGCGGGAGGATTATGGCAATGAGCAGTTCTTC
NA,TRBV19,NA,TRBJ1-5,CASSTPYRVGGQPQHF,TGTGCCAGTAGTACCCCGTACAGGGTAGGAGGTCAGCCCCAGCATTTT
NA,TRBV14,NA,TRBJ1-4,CASSQALSFNEKLFF,TGTGCCAGCAGCCAAGCACTCTCTTTTAATGAAAAACTGTTTTTT
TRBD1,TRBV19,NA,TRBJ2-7,CASSITGQGAYEQYF,TGTGCCAGTAGTATCACCGGACAGGGGGCTTACGAGCAGTACTTC
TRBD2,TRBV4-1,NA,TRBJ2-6,CASSQEWAGTTGSGANVLTF,TGCGCCAGCAGCCAAGAGTGGGCCGGGACTACAGGCTCTGGGGCCAACGTCCTGACTTTC
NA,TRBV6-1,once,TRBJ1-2,CASETGGDYGYTF,TGTGCCAGTGAGACAGGTGGGGACTATGGCTACACCTTC
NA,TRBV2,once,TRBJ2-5,CASSEQKETQYF,TGTGCCAGCAGTGAGCAGAAAGAGACCCAGTACTTC
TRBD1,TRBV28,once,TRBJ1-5,CASSTGTVNQPQHF,TGTGCCAGCAGCACCGGGACAGTCAATCAGCCCCAGCATTTT
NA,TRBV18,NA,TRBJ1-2,CASSPLLGGYTF,TGTGCCAGCTCACCGCTCCTAGGTGGCTACACCTTC
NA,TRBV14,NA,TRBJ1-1,CASSQPGVYTEAFF,TGTGCCAGCAGCCAACCCGGGGTTTACACTGAAGCTTTCTTT
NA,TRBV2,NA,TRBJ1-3,CASSETLSSGNTIYF,TGTGCCAGCAGTGAGACACTTAGCTCTGGAAACACCATATATTTT
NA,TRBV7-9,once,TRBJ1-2,CASVGGDANYGYTF,TGTGCCAGCGTTGGAGGGGATGCTAACTATGGCTACACCTTC
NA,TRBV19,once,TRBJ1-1,CASSQPGFTEAFF,TGTGCCAGTAGTCAGCCAGGTTTCACTGAAGCTTTCTTT
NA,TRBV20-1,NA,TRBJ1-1,CSALSLRAFF,TGCAGTGCTCTCTCCCTGCGGGCTTTCTTT
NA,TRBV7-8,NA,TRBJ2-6,CASSKELWANVLTF,TGTGCCAGCAGCAAAGAGCTGTGGGCCAACGTCCTGACTTTC
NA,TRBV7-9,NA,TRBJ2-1,CASSFINEQFF,TGTGCCAGCAGCTTTATCAATGAGCAGTTCTTC
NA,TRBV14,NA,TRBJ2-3,CASQASGTDTQYF,TGTGCCAGCCAAGCGAGCGGCACAGATACGCAGTATTTT
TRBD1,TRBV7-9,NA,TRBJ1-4,CASSLIQGGTNEKLFF,TGTGCCAGCAGCTTAATTCAGGGGGGCACTAATGAAAAACTGTTTTTT
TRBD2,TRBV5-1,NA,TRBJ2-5,CASSLALAGGLETQYF,TGCGCCAGCAGCTTGGCCCTAGCGGGAGGTTTGGAGACCCAGTACTTC
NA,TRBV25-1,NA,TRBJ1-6,CASSVSNSPLHF,TGTGCCAGCAGTGTATCCAATTCACCCCTCCACTTT
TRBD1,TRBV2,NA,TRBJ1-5,CASSADRMSNQPQHF,TGTGCCAGCAGTGCGGACAGGATGAGCAATCAGCCCCAGCATTTT
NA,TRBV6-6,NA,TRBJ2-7,CATGEQGLYEQYF,TGTGCCACTGGGGAGCAGGGGCTGTACGAGCAGTACTTC
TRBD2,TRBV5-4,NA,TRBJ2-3,CASSQRLADTQYF,TGTGCCAGCAGCCAAAGACTAGCGGATACGCAGTATTTT
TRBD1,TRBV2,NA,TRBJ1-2,CASSELQGNYGYTF,TGTGCCAGCAGTGAACTACAGGGGAACTATGGCTACACCTTC
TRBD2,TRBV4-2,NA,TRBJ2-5,CASSQLGTSGQETQYF,TGTGCCAGCAGCCAATTAGGGACTAGCGGCCAAGAGACCCAGTACTTC
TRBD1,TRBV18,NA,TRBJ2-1,CASSPGATGVRFF,TGTGCCAGCTCACCCGGTGCGACAGGGGTGAGGTTCTTC
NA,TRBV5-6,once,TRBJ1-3,CASSLDGGRNTIYF,TGTGCCAGCAGCTTGGATGGGGGGAGAAACACCATATATTTT
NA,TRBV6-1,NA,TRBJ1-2,CASNLGGGDYGYTF,TGTGCCAGCAATTTGGGGGGTGGGGACTATGGCTACACCTTC
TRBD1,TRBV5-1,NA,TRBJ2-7,CASSDRDRGSYEQYF,TGCGCCAGCAGCGACCGGGACAGGGGTTCCTACGAGCAGTACTTC
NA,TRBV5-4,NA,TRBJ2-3,CASSLFPGVQGWPDTQYF,TGTGCCAGCAGCTTGTTTCCCGGCGTCCAGGGGTGGCCAGATACGCAGTATTTT
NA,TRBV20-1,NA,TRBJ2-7,CSAIQAYEQYF,TGCAGTGCGATACAGGCCTACGAGCAGTACTTC
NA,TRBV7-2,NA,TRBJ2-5,CASSISGPRETQYF,TGTGCCAGCAGCATTAGCGGTCCCCGGGAGACCCAGTACTTC
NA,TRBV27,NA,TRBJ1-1,CASSLGVEGNTEAFF,TGTGCCAGCAGTTTAGGGGTGGAGGGCAACACTGAAGCTTTCTTT